This T cell receptor (beta chain) was observed in a study of shared clonotypes between healthy human individuals. General study findings and limits: About 5.2% was the fraction of naive CD4 clonotypes found shared across a handful of donors.

Germline V gene data show CDR1 as LNHDA and CDR2 as SQIVND (reference sequence). CDR3 size: 16 residues. The ends lost 5 bases at V and 3 bases at J; junction bases unmatched: 11. As regards this clone: As yet, its antigen is unknown.

Naive CD8 cells lacked CD45RO, underwent positive selection for CCR7 and left out terminally differentiated effector memory CD45RA+ cells. Sequencing was performed with immunoSEQ multiplex PCR; in TCRdb, only in-frame clones are kept and a portion is missing. The data show roughly 590,000 clones, less than 97% seen once. This rearrangement joins TRBV19 to TRBJ2-7, with 9 positions matching TRBD2. The source material was naive CD8+ T cells sorted from blood. The source is a woman in her 30s in good health. The CDR3 here is CASSLARREGYYEQYF. The CDR3 DNA reads TGTGCCAGTAGTTTGGCGCGGCGGGAGGGCTACTACGAGCAGTACTTC.